Each of the 21 T cell receptor beta chains below was sequenced from the same sample in a study of control samples from healthy donors and cancer patients. Profiling relied on immunoSEQ multiplex PCR, and the TCRdb table lists in-frame clones only, not all of them. The table shows about 90,000 clones, with 90% occurring only once. The sample taken for sequencing was blood. These receptors all come from a young woman in good health.

The chain has TRBV12-5 and TRBJ2-3; D gene unclear. The CDR3 runs 11 residues. From germline, CDR1 is LGHNT and CDR2 FRNRAP. V dropped 6 bases and J dropped 6 bases, with 7 bases sitting between them. CDR3 nucleotides: TGTGCTAGTGGGGTGGGGGATACGCAGTATTTT. It yields the protein CASGVGDTQYF.

The chain couples TRBV7-9 to TRBJ1-2; D is unclear. V lost 2 bases and J lost 0, with 7 bases in between. This CDR3 is built from 14 residues. Germline-derived CDR1 and CDR2 are SEHNR and FQNEAQ (reference sequence). The CDR3 here is CASSLQEANYGYTF. The CDR3 coding sequence is TGTGCCAGCAGCTTACAGGAAGCTAACTATGGCTACACCTTC.

The gene calls are TRBV11-3 and TRBJ2-1, with D tentatively TRBD1 or TRBD2 (6 bases each). This CDR3 is 14 amino acids long. V was trimmed by 4 bases and J by 0 bases, leaving 7 bases between them. Germline V gene sequence: CDR1 SGHNT, CDR2 YENEEA. The CDR3 nucleotides read TGTGCCAGCAGCTGGGGGGCCTCCTACAATGAGCAGTTCTTC. This gives the protein CASSWGASYNEQFF. Full variable domain (outside the CDR3, taken from reference TRBV11-3 and TRBJ2-1): EAGVVQSPRYKIIEKKQPVAFWCNPISGHNTLYWYLQNLGQGPELLIRYENEEAVDDSQLPKDRFSAERLKGVDSTLKIQPAELGDSAVYLCASSWGASYNEQFFGPGTRLTVL.

CDR3 in DNA: TGTGCCAGTAGTATCTCGGGCGAGTACAATGAGCAGTTCTTC. Its protein product is CASSISGEYNEQFF. This chain links TRBV19 with TRBJ2-1; D is ambiguous. Trimming left V 3 bases short and J 4 bases short, with 10 bases between. This CDR3 comprises 14 residues. CDR1 is LNHDA and CDR2 is SQIVND in the germline V gene (reference sequence).

This chain uses TRBV6-5 with TRBJ1-2; possible D gene TRBD1, 5 bases. With 0 bases removed from V and 11 bases from J, the gap between germline ends came to 7 bases. This CDR3 contains 11 residues. Germline values: CDR1 MNHEY, CDR2 SVGAGI. CDR3 coding DNA: TGTGCCAGCAGTTACTCAGGGGCTTACACCTTC. Amino acids: CASSYSGAYTF.

The rearrangement links TRBV5-4 to TRBJ2-7; D is possibly TRBD2 (6 bases). From germline, CDR1 is SGHNT and CDR2 YYREEE (reference sequence). V lost 4 bases, J lost 3 bases, and 14 bases lay in between. The CDR3 consists of 14 residues. CDR3 in DNA: TGTGCCAGCAGCCGCGGGGCTAGCAACTACGAGCAGTACTTC. This codes for CASSRGASNYEQYF.

V is TRBV2 and J is TRBJ1-3; 9 bases are shared with TRBD1. V lost 5 bases and J lost 3; bases outside the gene matches: 2. Germline V gene data show CDR1 as SNHLY and CDR2 as FYNNEI. The CDR3 has 14 amino acids. For the CDR3, the DNA is TGTGCCAGCAGTCCGGGACAGGGTGGAAACACCATATATTTT. Protein sequence: CASSPGQGGNTIYF.

This chain joins TRBV7-2 and TRBJ2-7; 7 nucleotides line up with TRBD2. Trimming cost V 2 bases and J 3 bases; bases outside gene matches: 4. This CDR3 has 14 residues. Germline CDR1 is SGHTA and CDR2 is FQGNSA. CDR3 DNA sequence: TGTGCCAGCAGCTTACGACTAGCAGGCTACGAGCAGTACTTC. The encoded protein is CASSLRLAGYEQYF.

The chain uses TRBV5-4 and TRBJ1-1; D call uncertain. Germline-derived CDR1 and CDR2 are SGHNT and YYREEE (reference sequence). Deletions cut 1 base from V and 1 base from J, with 11 bases between. This CDR3 is 15 amino acids long. As DNA, the CDR3 is TGTGCCAGCAGCTTGTCCGTCGGTAAGAACACTGAAGCTTTCTTT. It is translated as CASSLSVGKNTEAFF. Full variable domain (outside the CDR3, taken from reference TRBV5-4 and TRBJ1-1): ETGVTQSPTHLIKTRGQQVTLRCSSQSGHNTVSWYQQALGQGPQFIFQYYREEENGRGNFPPRFSGLQFPNYSSELNVNALELDDSALYLCASSLSVGKNTEAFFGQGTRLTVV.

The rearrangement uses TRBV2 and TRBJ2-1; 7 bases align to TRBD1. The CDR3 covers 14 residues. V trimming: 8 bases; J trimming: 4 bases; junction bases outside the gene matches: 8. Germline CDR1 reads SNHLY; CDR2 reads FYNNEI. CDR3 residues: CASLGWGQYNEQFF. The CDR3 region has the DNA TGTGCCAGCTTAGGCTGGGGACAGTACAATGAGCAGTTCTTC.

This chain joins TRBV27 and TRBJ2-7; 9 nucleotides line up with TRBD1. The trim removed 6 bases at V and 2 bases at J, leaving 5 bases unmatched. CDR1 MNHEY and CDR2 SMNVEV come from the germline V gene (reference sequence). The CDR3 is 14 amino acids. The CDR3 DNA follows: TGTGCCAGCAGCCTACGACAGGGGGCCTACGAGCAGTACTTC. As protein: CASSLRQGAYEQYF.

The chain employs TRBV3-1 (or the pseudogene TRBV3-2) and TRBJ1-1; no clear D gene. The CDR3 runs 13 residues. Germline CDR1 is LGHDT and CDR2 is YNNKEL (reference sequence). V was shortened by 0 bases and J by 3 bases, with 5 bases between the two germline ends. CDR3 sequence reads: CASSQDLYTEAFF. CDR3 nucleotide sequence: TGTGCCAGCAGCCAAGACCTCTACACTGAAGCTTTCTTT.

The genes are TRBV4-1 and TRBJ2-1, with a weak D call TRBD2 (7 bases). Between the trimmed V and J ends, which lost 4 bases and 0 bases, there was a span of 13 bases. The CDR3 extends over 16 amino acids. Germline CDR1 reads MGHRA; CDR2 reads YSYEKL. The CDR3: CASSPGGADSYNEQFF. The CDR3 coding sequence is TGCGCCAGCAGCCCTGGGGGGGCAGACTCCTACAATGAGCAGTTCTTC.

The CDR3 loop is CASSESFRAGGFCTEAFF. The CDR3 nucleotides read TGCGCCAGCAGTGAGTCGTTCAGGGCAGGGGGCTTTTGCACTGAAGCTTTCTTT. V gene TRBV10-1 combines with J gene TRBJ1-1, with 8 bases aligning to TRBD1. There are 18 residues in the CDR3. Per the germline V gene, CDR1 is WNHNN and CDR2 is SYGVQD (reference sequence). Trimming removed 0 bases from V and 4 bases from J; junction bases left unmatched: 13.

The chain has TRBV4-2 and TRBJ2-2; 14 nucleotides align to TRBD2. CDR1 is LGHNA and CDR2 is YNFKEQ in the germline V gene. The trim removed 0 bases at V and 5 bases at J, leaving 2 bases unmatched. This CDR3 is 17 amino acids long. CDR3 protein: CASSQDRTSGGTGELFF. The CDR3 region has the DNA TGTGCCAGCAGCCAAGATAGGACTAGCGGGGGGACCGGGGAGCTGTTTTTT.

The gene calls are TRBV7-9 and TRBJ2-6; D gene uncertain. The ends were cut back, 10 bases at V and 0 bases at J, with 13 bases in the middle. The CDR3 length is 15 residues. Germline-derived CDR1 and CDR2 are SEHNR and FQNEAQ (reference sequence). CDR3 nucleotides: TGTGCCACCAACGTTTACAGCTCTGGGGCCAACGTCCTGACTTTC. It yields the protein CATNVYSSGANVLTF.

CDR3 amino acids: CASSQAGQGNEQYF. The CDR3 nucleotides are TGCGCCAGCAGCCAAGCGGGACAGGGAAACGAGCAGTACTTC. This rearrangement joins TRBV4-1 to TRBJ2-7; 9 bases map to TRBD1. In germline, CDR1 is MGHRA, CDR2 YSYEKL. The V and J ends lost 1 base and 5 bases, in that order; junction bases with no gene match: 3. The CDR3 totals 14 residues.

The chain combines TRBV19 with TRBJ2-3; TRBD2 matches 9 bases. CDR3 length: 19 residues. Germline V CDR1 and CDR2: LNHDA, SQIVND (reference sequence). V shed 1 base and J 6 bases; nucleotides not matched to a gene: 17. In DNA, the CDR3 is TGTGCCAGTAGTATAGCTTTCAGGGTCGGAGCGGGGGGCGCGGATACGCAGTATTTT. Protein sequence: CASSIAFRVGAGGADTQYF.

V usage is TRBV2 and J usage is TRBJ2-5; TRBD1 aligns across 7 bases. Germline CDR1 is SNHLY and CDR2 is FYNNEI. The CDR3 has 14 residues. V lost 8 bases, J lost 5 bases, and 11 bases stayed unmatched. In DNA form, the CDR3 reads TGTGCCAGCGGCTGGGACAGTAATAAGGAGACCCAGTACTTC. This gives the protein CASGWDSNKETQYF.

This chain connects TRBV5-1 to TRBJ1-2; 8 bases match TRBD1. Germline CDR1 reads SGHRS; CDR2 reads YFSETQ. This CDR3 region has 15 residues. The V segment lost 4 bases and the J segment 0 bases; nucleotides outside the gene matches: 5. The CDR3 bases are TGCGCCAGCAGCCGGGACAGGAAATCTAACTATGGCTACACCTTC. It specifies CASSRDRKSNYGYTF. Complete variable domain (other parts from reference TRBV5-1 and TRBJ1-2): KAGVTQTPRYLIKTRGQQVTLSCSPISGHRSVSWYQQTPGQGLQFLFEYFSETQRNKGNFPGRFSGRQFSNSRSEMNVSTLELGDSALYLCASSRDRKSNYGYTFGSGTRLTVV.

The gene calls are TRBV19 and TRBJ1-2; maybe TRBD1 (5 bases). V was trimmed by 5 bases and J by 2 bases, leaving 12 bases between them. Germline V gene lookup returns CDR1 LNHDA and CDR2 SQIVND (reference sequence). The CDR3 extends over 14 amino acids. The CDR3, as DNA: TGTGCCAGTAGTCCGGGACGGATAAACTATGGCTACACCTTC. It yields the protein CASSPGRINYGYTF.